This entry lists 9 T cell receptor beta chains sequenced from one sample in a study of T-cell reconstitution after alpha-beta-depleted transplantation in children. Preparation of the TCRbeta library was carried out with unique molecular identifiers. TCRdb passed the PCR reads through MiXCR, listing each CDR3 protein once. The sample shows approximately 210,000 distinct CDR3 sequences, roughly a sixth of them seen only once. Sequencing used PBMCs, mostly from graft donor cells, obtained 360 days after TCRalphabeta/CD19-depleted stem cell transplant. The receptors derive from a male patient between 2 and 10 years old who had a stem cell transplant for acute lymphoblastic leukemia, so the T cells may come from the graft donor.

This clonotype was observed a few times. The chain has TRBV10-2 and TRBJ2-7; D possibly corresponds to TRBD2 (6 bases). Germline assignment: CDR1 WSHSY and CDR2 SAAADI. V was cut by 6 bases and J by 4 bases, with 13 bases left in between. The CDR3 contains 13 residues. The chain's CDR3 is CASRGPGEYEQYF. CDR3 sequence (DNA): TGCGCCAGCAGGGGTCCGGGGGAGTACGAGCAGTACTTC.

This clonotype has just a few counts. The rearrangement joins TRBV5-1 to TRBJ2-3, with D unresolved. Trimming took 0 bases from V and 2 from J, leaving 10 bases between them. This CDR3 is built from 15 residues. CDR1 and CDR2 from the germline V gene are SGHRS and YFSETQ. CDR3 sequence (DNA): TGCGCCAGCAGCTTGGAAGCCCGCTACACAGATACGCAGTATTTT. It codes for CASSLEARYTDTQYF. Using reference TRBV5-1 and TRBJ2-3 for the parts outside the CDR3, the full variable domain is KAGVTQTPRYLIKTRGQQVTLSCSPISGHRSVSWYQQTPGQGLQFLFEYFSETQRNKGNFPGRFSGRQFSNSRSEMNVSTLELGDSALYLCASSLEARYTDTQYFGPGTRLTVL.

This rearrangement joins TRBV9 to TRBJ2-1, with a tentative D call TRBD1 (6 bases). The CDR3 runs 16 residues. V lost 0 bases and J 4 bases, leaving 14 bases between the germline ends. Germline CDR1 and CDR2: SGDLS and YYNGEE. CDR3 sequence (DNA): TGTGCCAGCAGCGTAGTTGACAGGCCCTCATACAATGAGCAGTTCTTC. It yields the protein CASSVVDRPSYNEQFF.

This clonotype was counted a few times. This chain links TRBV20-1 with TRBJ2-3; perhaps TRBD2 as D (5 bases). The V end was cut by 6 bases, the J end by 2 bases, with 9 bases between. This CDR3 is built from 12 residues. Germline-derived CDR1 and CDR2 are DFQATT and SNEGSKA (reference sequence). CDR3 in amino acids: CSARTSTDTQYF. CDR3 DNA: TGCAGTGCAAGGACTTCCACAGATACGCAGTATTTT.

J is TRBJ2-3 and V is TRBV5-1; TRBD2 aligns across 8 bases. V shed 4 bases and J 2 bases; nucleotides not matched to a gene: 12. The CDR3 covers 17 residues. Looked up from germline, CDR1 is SGHRS and CDR2 is YFSETQ. As DNA, the CDR3 is TGCGCCAGCAGCCTAGAAGGAGGACTAGCCTACACAGATACGCAGTATTTT. It specifies CASSLEGGLAYTDTQYF.

This clonotype has just a few counts. V usage is TRBV11-1 and J usage is TRBJ2-4; the D gene is possibly TRBD2 (7 bases). The CDR3 is 20 residues long. The V end lost 5 bases, the J end lost 0 bases, and 26 bases lay between the germline ends. Germline V CDR1 and CDR2: SGHAT, FQDESV (reference sequence). CDR3 in amino acids: CASSPRGPAGRNLAKNIQYF. The CDR3 DNA reads TGTGCCAGCAGCCCCAGGGGTCCAGCGGGGAGAAACTTAGCCAAAAACATTCAGTACTTC.

This clonotype was recorded only once. The V and J genes are TRBV7-9 and TRBJ2-1; a possible D gene is TRBD2 (6 bases). CDR1 is SEHNR, CDR2 FQNEAQ, per germline (reference sequence). The CDR3 covers 16 residues. Deletions cut 4 bases from V and 5 bases from J, with 18 bases between. The CDR3 reads CASSSRTLGGNNEQFF. The CDR3 DNA follows: TGTGCCAGCAGCTCCCGGACCCTCGGCGGGAACAATGAGCAGTTCTTC.

In its sample, this clonotype was seen a few times. The rearrangement uses TRBV7-9 and TRBJ1-1; 8 bases are shared with TRBD1. Germline CDR1 and CDR2: SEHNR and FQNEAQ (reference sequence). After removal of 5 bases from V and 5 bases from J, the junction contained 10 bases not matched to a gene. The CDR3 sequence is 15 residues long. In DNA form, the CDR3 reads TGTGCCAGCAGCCTACCGACAGGGGTCGGGACTGAAGCTTTCTTT. Translating it yields CASSLPTGVGTEAFF.

This clonotype was seen more than once but under ten times. The chain's CDR3 is CASSPDQGYGYTF. CDR3 DNA: TGTGCCAGCAGCCCGGACCAGGGGTATGGCTACACCTTC. The J gene is TRBJ1-2, the V gene TRBV7-6; a weak D match, TRBD1 (6 bases). This CDR3 is 13 amino acids long. CDR1 and CDR2 (germline): SGHVS, FNYEAQ. V gave up 5 bases and J gave up 5 bases, with 12 bases separating them.